This entry is about one T cell receptor (beta chain). Its antigen is undetermined. This sample was included in a study of cytomegalovirus exposure and HLA in healthy donors. Turning to the study itself: Across 300 to 400 genotyped donors, approximately 80% landed in the Caucasian-associated ancestry cluster.

Whole-study results and caveats: In vitro, three CMV-associated chains proved specific for CMV antigens.

Primers for the PCR totalled 60 Vbeta and 13 Jbeta. Method: immunoSEQ multiplex PCR; TCRdb's copy keeps in-frame clones and lacks some. The sample has approximately 160,000 clones; around 75% are singletons. CDR3 length: 14 amino acids. Germline V CDR1 and CDR2: SGHRS, YFSETQ. V was trimmed by 4 bases and J by 6 bases, leaving 14 bases between them. The clonotype was recovered from a man aged 18 to 30 in good health and CMV-seronegative. Sequencing input: PBMCs. The V call is TRBV5-1, the J call TRBJ2-1; D might be TRBD2 (5 bases). DNA for the CDR3: TGCGCCAGCAGCCCTTTGGAAGCGGTCAATGAGCAGTTCTTC. Translating it yields CASSPLEAVNEQFF.